The rows below give T cell receptor beta chains drawn from one sample of a study of regulatory T cells in long-lasting Graves disease. TCRdb ran MiXCR on the multiplex PCR reads and lists one entry per CDR3 protein. This sample yields roughly 250,000 distinct CDR3 sequences, of which under 20% are seen a single time; about 14% belongs to the top ten. This same sample was also taken into another study, of T cells in Graves' hyperthyroidism and ophthalmopathy.

Sequences were derived from peripheral blood mononuclear cells (PBMCs), sampled at new diagnosis, from a patient treated with antithyroid drugs. The receptors stem from a woman in her thirties with Graves disease. Both conserved end residues are part of each CDR3. Each record gives: D gene, clone size, V gene, J gene, CDR3 protein, CDR3 DNA. D genes are given only for firm matches. The listing skips clone size in some rows; elsewhere it reads once, few, many or a size class.

TRBD2,many,TRBV12-3/TRBV12-4,TRBJ2-3,CASSVISGGSRYTQYF,TGTGCCAGCAGTGTTATTAGCGGGGGGAGCAGGTATACGCAGTATTTT
.,many,TRBV20-1,TRBJ1-3,CSARDRGGRGNTIYF,TGCAGTGCTAGAGATAGGGGGGGCAGAGGAAACACCATATATTTT
.,many,TRBV6-1,TRBJ1-2,CATEEWNGYTF,TGTGCCACCGAAGAGTGGAATGGCTACACCTTC
.,.,TRBV6-1,TRBJ2-2,CASSLIVTGELFF,TGTGCCAGCAGCCTCATAGTGACCGGGGAGCTGTTTTTT
TRBD1,few,TRBV6-1,TRBJ2-2,CASSGTGLQRNAGELFF,TGTGCCAGCAGTGGGACAGGGCTCCAGCGGAACGCCGGGGAGCTGTTTTTT
.,.,TRBV7-9,TRBJ1-1,CASSEPGAEAFF,TGTGCCAGCAGCGAACCGGGGGCTGAAGCTTTCTTT
.,many,TRBV10-3,TRBJ1-3,CAISESLGRGNTIYF,TGTGCCATCAGTGAGTCCCTGGGGAGGGGAAACACCATATATTTT
TRBD2,.,TRBV7-9,TRBJ2-1,CASGKTSGEQFF,TGTGCCAGCGGCAAGACTAGCGGTGAGCAGTTCTTC
TRBD1,few,TRBV27,TRBJ1-1,CASSFQGGNTEAFF,TGTGCCAGCAGTTTTCAGGGGGGGAACACTGAAGCTTTCTTT
TRBD2,.,TRBV5-1,TRBJ2-1,CASSPQVTSGEQFF,TGCGCCAGCAGCCCGCAAGTGACTAGCGGTGAGCAGTTCTTC
TRBD1,.,TRBV27,TRBJ2-5,CASSSTGGSGGETQYF,TGTGCCAGCAGTTCGACAGGGGGAAGTGGAGGGGAGACCCAGTACTTC
.,many,TRBV7-9,TRBJ1-6,CASSLGPGRRSGSPLHF,TGTGCCAGCAGCTTAGGTCCAGGGAGAAGAAGTGGATCACCCCTCCACTTT
.,.,TRBV10-3,TRBJ2-2,CAISEGAVNTGELFF,TGTGCCATCAGTGAGGGGGCGGTGAACACCGGGGAGCTGTTTTTT
.,many,TRBV4-1,TRBJ2-7,CASSQVQGSEQYF,TGCGCCAGCAGCCAAGTACAGGGATCCGAGCAGTACTTC
TRBD2,many,TRBV6-5,TRBJ2-1,CASSYLYGTTLNNEQFF,TGTGCCAGCAGTTATTTGTACGGGACTACGCTCAACAATGAGCAGTTCTTC
TRBD2,many,TRBV3-1,TRBJ2-1,CASSHEGLAGGYNEQFF,TGTGCCAGCAGCCATGAGGGACTAGCGGGGGGGTACAATGAGCAGTTCTTC
TRBD1,many,TRBV18,TRBJ1-2,CASSQGATDYGYTF,TGTGCCAGCTCACAGGGGGCGACAGACTATGGCTACACCTTC
TRBD2,many,TRBV13,TRBJ2-3,CASSSLSGEPEDTQYF,TGTGCCAGCAGCTCCCTTAGCGGGGAACCGGAAGATACGCAGTATTTT
.,many,TRBV9,TRBJ2-5,CASSADVGHQETQYF,TGTGCCAGCAGCGCGGACGTCGGGCACCAAGAGACCCAGTACTTC
.,many,TRBV6-2/TRBV6-3,TRBJ2-1,CASSYMRNNEQFF,TGTGCCAGCAGTTACATGAGGAACAATGAGCAGTTCTTC
TRBD1,many,TRBV5-1,TRBJ2-5,CASSWTGQGIETQYF,TGCGCCAGCAGCTGGACGGGACAGGGCATTGAGACCCAGTACTTC
.,many,TRBV7-9,TRBJ1-1,CASSLLPEAFF,TGTGCCAGCAGCTTACTACCAGAAGCTTTCTTT
TRBD1,few,TRBV19,TRBJ1-4,CASKGQGGTNEKLFF,TGTGCCAGTAAAGGACAGGGTGGAACTAATGAAAAACTGTTTTTT
.,many,TRBV6-1,TRBJ1-1,CASILWGRNGEAFF,TGTGCCAGCATTCTCTGGGGGCGTAACGGTGAAGCTTTCTTT
TRBD1,many,TRBV12-3/TRBV12-4,TRBJ2-3,CASSLTGGTDTQYF,TGTGCCAGCAGCTTGACAGGGGGTACAGATACGCAGTATTTT
.,.,TRBV4-2,TRBJ2-7,CASSQDAGRRYF,TGTGCCAGCAGCCAAGATGCCGGCAGGAGATACTTC
.,many,TRBV20-1,TRBJ2-2,CSARKVGVDTGELFF,TGCAGTGCTAGAAAAGTAGGGGTCGACACCGGGGAGCTGTTTTTT
.,many,TRBV7-2,TRBJ1-3,CASSLVLRSSGNTIYF,TGTGCCAGCAGCTTAGTGTTAAGGAGCTCTGGAAACACCATATATTTT
.,.,TRBV7-9,TRBJ1-3,CASSLVHKGNTIYF,TGTGCCAGCAGCTTAGTTCACAAAGGAAACACCATATATTTT
.,once,TRBV3-1,TRBJ1-1,CASSQGRHGPEAFF,TGTGCCAGCAGCCAAGGCCGGCATGGACCTGAAGCTTTCTTT
.,many,TRBV10-2,TRBJ1-5,CASSGASVSNQPQHF,TGTGCCAGCAGTGGGGCTTCGGTTAGTAATCAGCCCCAGCATTTT
.,.,TRBV28,TRBJ1-5,CASSLEVVRNQPQHF,TGTGCCAGCAGTTTGGAGGTCGTCCGCAATCAGCCCCAGCATTTT
.,many,TRBV11-2,TRBJ2-2,CASSLENTGELFF,TGTGCCAGCAGCTTAGAGAACACCGGGGAGCTGTTTTTT
.,many,TRBV6-5,TRBJ1-2,CASSYSGGNYGYTF,TGTGCCAGCAGTTACTCTGGGGGGAACTATGGCTACACCTTC
TRBD1,many,TRBV20-1,TRBJ1-4,CSATTGTEKLFF,TGCAGTGCGACGACAGGGACTGAAAAACTGTTTTTT
TRBD1,.,TRBV3-1,TRBJ1-6,CASSPFGTVNSPLHF,TGTGCCAGCAGCCCTTTCGGGACAGTAAATTCACCCCTCCACTTT
.,few,TRBV7-9,TRBJ1-6,CASSNLRDNSPLHF,TGTGCCAGCTCCAACCTCAGGGATAATTCACCCCTCCACTTT
.,once,TRBV5-1,TRBJ2-1,CASSSGMSSYNEQFF,TGTGCCAGCAGCTCAGGGATGAGCTCCTACAATGAGCAGTTCTTC
TRBD2,.,TRBV6-1,TRBJ2-1,CASSEGLAGSYEQFF,TGTGCCAGCAGTGAGGGACTAGCGGGAAGCTATGAGCAGTTCTTC
.,few,TRBV5-4,TRBJ1-6,CASSRSLAASSLHF,TGTGCCAGCAGCCGGAGCTTGGCAGCCTCGTCCCTCCACTTT
.,many,TRBV5-1,TRBJ1-6,CASSLIMTANSPLHF,TGCGCCAGCAGCTTGATTATGACAGCTAATTCACCCCTCCACTTT
TRBD1,.,TRBV30,TRBJ2-4,CAWGQGGGDIQYF,TGTGCCTGGGGACAGGGTGGTGGTGACATTCAGTACTTC
.,many,TRBV2,TRBJ1-5,CASSGVRGNQPQHF,TGTGCCAGCAGTGGAGTGAGGGGGAATCAGCCCCAGCATTTT
.,many,TRBV12-5,TRBJ2-1,CASGLVQTGRVNEQFF,TGTGCTAGTGGTTTGGTACAAACGGGGCGGGTCAATGAGCAGTTCTTC
TRBD1,many,TRBV20-1,TRBJ2-7,CSARTGISYEQYF,TGCAGTGCTCGGACAGGTATCTCCTACGAGCAGTACTTC
.,many,TRBV6-1,TRBJ2-4,CASSRKDEKNIQYF,TGTGCCAGCAGTAGAAAAGACGAAAAAAACATTCAGTACTTC
TRBD2,many,TRBV20-1,TRBJ2-1,CSAIKLAGGPEVHEQFF,TGCAGTGCTATTAAACTAGCGGGGGGGCCCGAGGTACATGAGCAGTTCTTC
.,many,TRBV12-3/TRBV12-4,TRBJ1-6,CASSYQNSPLHF,TGTGCCAGCAGTTATCAGAATTCACCCCTCCACTTT
TRBD1,many,TRBV15,TRBJ1-2,CATSARDRVLFYGYTF,TGTGCCACCAGTGCCCGGGACAGGGTCCTTTTCTATGGCTACACCTTC
.,few,TRBV9,TRBJ1-6,CASSHRDGNSPLHF,TGTGCCAGCAGCCACAGGGACGGGAATTCACCCCTCCACTTT
TRBD2,many,TRBV12-3/TRBV12-4,TRBJ2-5,CASSFTPGLAGDLRESQYF,TGTGCCAGCAGTTTCACGCCGGGACTAGCGGGGGATCTAAGAGAGTCCCAGTACTTC
TRBD1,many,TRBV10-1,TRBJ2-1,CASSTLTGVSEQFF,TGCGCTTCTTCTACATTGACAGGGGTTAGCGAGCAGTTCTTC
.,many,TRBV5-1,TRBJ2-2,CASSLAGPVTGELFF,TGCGCCAGCAGCTTGGCCGGGCCGGTCACCGGGGAGCTGTTTTTT
TRBD1,.,TRBV2,TRBJ1-2,CAGRGQRQYYGYTF,TGTGCCGGCAGGGGACAGAGACAATACTATGGCTACACCTTC
TRBD2,many,TRBV6-1,TRBJ2-3,CASRKLAGGRGTDTQYF,TGTGCCAGCAGAAAACTAGCGGGGGGTCGGGGCACAGATACGCAGTATTTT